This is a list of T cell receptor beta chains from one sample in a study of blood T cell repertoires in COVID-19. Only in-frame clones appear in the TCRdb table, and some are missing; sequencing was by immunoSEQ multiplex PCR. This table holds about 300,000 clones, roughly nine tenths found once. Sequencing was carried out using peripheral blood. The receptors shown here come from a woman aged 25 to 39 with COVID-19, enrolled during active disease. The CDR3 runs from the conserved cysteine through the conserved F or W. Each record gives: V gene, D gene, clone size, J gene, CDR3 protein, CDR3 DNA. D genes are given only for firm matches. Clone size appears in some rows only: once, few, many, or a class for an expanded clone.

V gene: TRBV15
D gene: -
clone size: -
J gene: TRBJ1-1
CDR3 protein: CATSPSGVTEAFF
CDR3 DNA: TGTGCCACCAGCCCCAGCGGTGTTACTGAAGCTTTCTTT

V gene: TRBV7-2
D gene: TRBD2
clone size: -
J gene: TRBJ2-1
CDR3 protein: CASSPRLAGATYNEQFF
CDR3 DNA: TGTGCCAGCAGCCCGCGACTAGCGGGGGCGACCTACAATGAGCAGTTCTTC

V gene: TRBV5-4
D gene: TRBD2
clone size: -
J gene: TRBJ2-5
CDR3 protein: CASSLGSGGWLETQYF
CDR3 DNA: TGTGCCAGCAGCTTGGGTAGCGGGGGGTGGTTAGAGACCCAGTACTTC

V gene: TRBV6-5
D gene: -
clone size: -
J gene: TRBJ2-7
CDR3 protein: CASSYASRAGRTEQYF
CDR3 DNA: TGTGCCAGCAGTTACGCGAGTCGGGCAGGGCGAACCGAGCAGTACTTC

V gene: TRBV9
D gene: -
clone size: -
J gene: TRBJ1-2
CDR3 protein: CASSATRGEGGYTF
CDR3 DNA: TGTGCCAGCAGCGCGACCCGGGGAGAGGGAGGCTACACCTTC

V gene: TRBV5-6
D gene: -
clone size: -
J gene: TRBJ1-2
CDR3 protein: CASSLALEGVCTF
CDR3 DNA: TGTGCCAGCAGCTTGGCCTTAGAGGGGGTCTGCACCTTC

V gene: TRBV5-6
D gene: TRBD1
clone size: -
J gene: TRBJ2-2
CDR3 protein: CASSLVPQGVNTGELFF
CDR3 DNA: TGTGCCAGCAGCTTGGTTCCCCAGGGGGTGAACACCGGGGAGCTGTTTTTT

V gene: TRBV5-4
D gene: TRBD1
clone size: -
J gene: TRBJ2-7
CDR3 protein: CASSNKRTGGFLEQYF
CDR3 DNA: TGTGCCAGCAGCAACAAACGGACAGGGGGCTTTCTCGAGCAGTACTTC

V gene: TRBV5-5
D gene: -
clone size: once
J gene: TRBJ2-4
CDR3 protein: CASSPRGGGVAKNIQYF
CDR3 DNA: TGTGCCAGCAGCCCCCGGGGAGGGGGGGTAGCCAAAAACATTCAGTACTTC

V gene: TRBV7-9
D gene: TRBD1
clone size: -
J gene: TRBJ2-5
CDR3 protein: CASSSAGGETQYF
CDR3 DNA: TGTGCCAGCAGCTCGGCAGGGGGAGAGACCCAGTACTTC

V gene: TRBV28
D gene: -
clone size: -
J gene: TRBJ1-4
CDR3 protein: CASTGPRGANEKLFF
CDR3 DNA: TGTGCCAGCACCGGACCCAGGGGTGCTAATGAAAAACTGTTTTTT

V gene: TRBV19
D gene: TRBD1
clone size: -
J gene: TRBJ2-7
CDR3 protein: CASITGELYEQYF
CDR3 DNA: TGTGCCAGTATTACAGGGGAACTCTACGAGCAGTACTTC

V gene: TRBV9
D gene: TRBD1
clone size: -
J gene: TRBJ1-4
CDR3 protein: CASSVSQGPATNEKLFF
CDR3 DNA: TGTGCCAGCAGCGTATCACAGGGGCCTGCAACTAATGAAAAACTGTTTTTT

V gene: TRBV27
D gene: -
clone size: -
J gene: TRBJ2-1
CDR3 protein: CASSLYLAYNEQFF
CDR3 DNA: TGTGCCAGCAGTTTATATCTAGCCTACAATGAGCAGTTCTTC

V gene: TRBV3-1/TRBV3-2
D gene: TRBD1
clone size: few
J gene: TRBJ1-1
CDR3 protein: CASSRGQSNTEAFF
CDR3 DNA: TGTGCCAGCAGCCGGGGACAGTCCAACACTGAAGCTTTCTTT

V gene: TRBV5-1
D gene: TRBD2
clone size: once
J gene: TRBJ2-5
CDR3 protein: CASSLISGGTQETQYF
CDR3 DNA: TGCGCCAGCAGCTTGATAAGCGGGGGGACCCAAGAGACCCAGTACTTC

V gene: TRBV5-4
D gene: TRBD1
clone size: -
J gene: TRBJ1-4
CDR3 protein: CASSLAGTEMNEKLFF
CDR3 DNA: TGTGCCAGCAGCTTGGCCGGGACAGAGATGAATGAAAAACTGTTTTTT